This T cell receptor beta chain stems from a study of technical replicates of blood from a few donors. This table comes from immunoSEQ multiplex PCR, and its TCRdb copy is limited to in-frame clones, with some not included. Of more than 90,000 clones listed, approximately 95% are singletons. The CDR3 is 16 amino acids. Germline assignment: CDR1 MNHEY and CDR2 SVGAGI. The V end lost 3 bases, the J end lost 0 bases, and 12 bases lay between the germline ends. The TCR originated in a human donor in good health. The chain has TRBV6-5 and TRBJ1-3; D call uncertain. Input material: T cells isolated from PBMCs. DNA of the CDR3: TGTGCCAGCAGTTATAAGCTGAGTAGCTCTGGAAACACCATATATTTT. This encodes CASSYKLSSSGNTIYF.